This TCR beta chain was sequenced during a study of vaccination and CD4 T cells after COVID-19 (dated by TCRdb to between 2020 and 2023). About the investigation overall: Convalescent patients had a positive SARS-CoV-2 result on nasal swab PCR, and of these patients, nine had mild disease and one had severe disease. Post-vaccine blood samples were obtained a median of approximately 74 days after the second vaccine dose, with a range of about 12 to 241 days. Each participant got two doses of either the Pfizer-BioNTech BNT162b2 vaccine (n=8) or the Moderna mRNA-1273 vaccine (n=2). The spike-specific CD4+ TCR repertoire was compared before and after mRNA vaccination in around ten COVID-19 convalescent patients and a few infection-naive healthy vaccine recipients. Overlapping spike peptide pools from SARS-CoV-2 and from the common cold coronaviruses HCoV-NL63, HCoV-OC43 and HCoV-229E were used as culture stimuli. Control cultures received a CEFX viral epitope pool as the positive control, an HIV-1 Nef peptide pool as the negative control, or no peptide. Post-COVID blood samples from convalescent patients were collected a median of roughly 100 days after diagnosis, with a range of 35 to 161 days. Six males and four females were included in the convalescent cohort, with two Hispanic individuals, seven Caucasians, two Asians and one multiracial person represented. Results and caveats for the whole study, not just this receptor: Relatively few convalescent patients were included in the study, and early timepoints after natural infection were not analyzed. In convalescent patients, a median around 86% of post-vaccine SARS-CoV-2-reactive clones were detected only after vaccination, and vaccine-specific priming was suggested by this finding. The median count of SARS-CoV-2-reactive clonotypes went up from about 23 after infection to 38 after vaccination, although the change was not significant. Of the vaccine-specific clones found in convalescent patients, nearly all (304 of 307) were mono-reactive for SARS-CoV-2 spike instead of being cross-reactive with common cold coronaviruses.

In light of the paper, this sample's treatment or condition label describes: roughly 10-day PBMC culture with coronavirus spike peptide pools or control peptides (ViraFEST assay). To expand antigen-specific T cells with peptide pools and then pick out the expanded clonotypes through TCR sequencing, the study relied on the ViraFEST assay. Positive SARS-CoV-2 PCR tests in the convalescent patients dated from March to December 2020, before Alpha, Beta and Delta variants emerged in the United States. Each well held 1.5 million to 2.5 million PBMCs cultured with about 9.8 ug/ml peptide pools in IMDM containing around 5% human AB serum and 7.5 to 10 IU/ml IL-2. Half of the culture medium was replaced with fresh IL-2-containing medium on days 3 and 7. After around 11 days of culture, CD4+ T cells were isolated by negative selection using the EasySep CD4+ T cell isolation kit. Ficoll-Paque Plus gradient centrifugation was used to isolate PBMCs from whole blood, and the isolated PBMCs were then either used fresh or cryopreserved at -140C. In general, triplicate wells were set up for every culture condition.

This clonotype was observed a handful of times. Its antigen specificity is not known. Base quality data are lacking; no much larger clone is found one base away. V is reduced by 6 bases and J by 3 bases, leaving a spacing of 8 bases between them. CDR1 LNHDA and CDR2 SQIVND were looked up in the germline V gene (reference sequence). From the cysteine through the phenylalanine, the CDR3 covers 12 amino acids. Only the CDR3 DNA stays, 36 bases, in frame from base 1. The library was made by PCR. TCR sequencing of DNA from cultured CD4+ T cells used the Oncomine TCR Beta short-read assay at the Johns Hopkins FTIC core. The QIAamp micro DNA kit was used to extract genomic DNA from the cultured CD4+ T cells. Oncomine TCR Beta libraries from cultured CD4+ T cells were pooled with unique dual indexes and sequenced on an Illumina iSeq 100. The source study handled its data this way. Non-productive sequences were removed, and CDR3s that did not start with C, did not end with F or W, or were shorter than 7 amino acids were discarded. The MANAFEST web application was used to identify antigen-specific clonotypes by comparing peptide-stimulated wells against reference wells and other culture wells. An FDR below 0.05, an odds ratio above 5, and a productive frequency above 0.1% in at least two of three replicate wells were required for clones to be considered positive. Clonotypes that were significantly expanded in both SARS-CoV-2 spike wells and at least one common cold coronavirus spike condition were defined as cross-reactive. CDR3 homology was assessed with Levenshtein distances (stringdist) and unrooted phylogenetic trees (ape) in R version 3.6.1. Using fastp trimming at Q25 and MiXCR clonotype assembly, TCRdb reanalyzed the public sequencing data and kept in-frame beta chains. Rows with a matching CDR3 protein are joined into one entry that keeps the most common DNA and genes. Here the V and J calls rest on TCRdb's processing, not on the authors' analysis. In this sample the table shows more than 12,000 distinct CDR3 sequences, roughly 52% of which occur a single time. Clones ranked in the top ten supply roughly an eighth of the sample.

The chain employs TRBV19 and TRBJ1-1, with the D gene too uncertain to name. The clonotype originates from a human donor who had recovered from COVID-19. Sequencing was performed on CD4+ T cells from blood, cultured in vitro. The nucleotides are TGTGCCAGTAGGGGGTATGACACTGAAGCTTTCTTT. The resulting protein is CASRGYDTEAFF.